What follows describes a single T cell receptor beta chain. No cognate antigen has been identified for it. Qualities for individual bases were not recorded, and no much larger clone is one base off. Each donor gave one peripheral blood draw, averaging approximately 110 mL, which was collected into heparinised tubes. Using a panel that included CD45RO, CCR7, CD25, CD127, CD95 and CD27, naive, central memory, regulatory and stem cell-like memory CD4+ T cells were sorted on a BD FACSAria II. All sorted populations exceeded 95% purity. PBMCs were isolated right away by Lymphoprep density gradient centrifugation and were stained directly, without culture. So that batch effects would be minimized, each experiment stained and sorted samples in pairs, pairing one healthy donor with one patient. Germline trimming: 0 bases from V, 8 bases from J; junction bases outside gene matches: 8. The germline V gene supplies CDR1 MNHEY and CDR2 SVGAGI. The CDR3 has 15 amino acids, counting the end cysteine and phenylalanine. Only the CDR3 DNA stays, 45 bases, in frame from base 1.

All of the isolated RNA was reverse transcribed with the High Capacity cDNA Reverse Transcription Kit, so expressed TCRB transcripts were sequenced. Deep immunoSEQ sequencing was performed on naive, central memory and regulatory T cell samples, with an average of approximately 4 million total reads per sample. After sorted cells were lysed in RLT buffer, RNA was extracted with DNase-treated RNeasy Micro or Mini kits, with the choice depending on cell number. Each cell subset was processed on its own to prevent cross-contamination, while patient and healthy donor samples were processed together. Using the immunoSEQ multiplex PCR, TCRB sequences were amplified from cDNA into 87-bp fragments spanning the CDR3 region. Sequencing of the amplicons was performed on the Illumina HiSeq platform. The authors' pipeline ran thus. PCR bias was computationally corrected using synthetic template baselines, reads within Hamming distance 2 were collapsed, and singletons that could not be merged were discarded. By aligning reads against IMGT, V, D and J genes, CDR3 length, and insertions or deletions at six rearrangement sites were assigned. Within each subset, clonotype counts were normalized to the number of sorted cells before true diversity and Gini coefficients were calculated with the tcR R package. The overlap coefficient, calculated on TCRB nucleotide sequences, was used to quantify repertoire sharing. The clones in this table, taken by TCRdb from immuneACCESS, are in-frame only. Not every clone is retained; where verified, under half of the shortfall comes from an unresolved V gene, and the cause of the rest is unknown. The V and J calls and clone size were taken over from that table, and D and trimming were inferred from the DNA. This sample comprises around 170,000 clones, just over 9% of them detected only once. The top ten hold 2.3% of the sample.

This entry comes from a study of beta chain features in type 1 diabetes (dated by TCRdb to the late 2010s). Regarding the complete study: No differences in mean age, gender distribution, total cell number or subset yield were found between patients and healthy donors. A total of under 140,000,000 sorted cells were examined across all samples, and the number of cells per subset was strongly correlated with RNA yield. In the study, recently diagnosed type 1 diabetes patients and matched healthy donors were compared on the TCRB repertoires of their sorted circulating CD4+ T cell subsets. Regulatory and stem cell-like memory subsets were obtained from only 8 patients and roughly 8 healthy donors, while naive and central memory subsets were obtained from all 30 or so donors.

Beyond this particular receptor, the publication reports: In all four CD4+ subsets, TCRB CDR3 length was moderately but significantly shorter in type 1 diabetes patients. Naive, central memory and regulatory TCRB repertoires appeared more similar among patients than among healthy donors. Sequencing cDNA rather than genomic DNA could over-represent highly expressing activated cells, although activation and CD3 levels did not differ between groups. PCR might favor shorter templates, but patient and control samples were amplified and corrected together, so any skew would affect both groups equally. HLA sub-analyses involved small numbers of individuals, so any influence of HLA type on TCRB rearrangement remained unresolved. Fewer insertions and more nucleotide deletions at VDJ recombination sites were observed in patients with type 1 diabetes, implying thymic rearrangement abnormalities.

The sequencing input was central memory CD4+ T cells from blood. The TCR comes from a woman aged 18-30 years in good health. The chain joins TRBV6-5 to TRBJ1-2; 8 nucleotides in the junction match TRBD1. Here the CDR3 is given as CASSYSGQGGRGYTF. The DNA is as follows: TGTGCCAGCAGTTACTCAGGACAGGGAGGTAGAGGCTACACCTTC.